A selection of T cell receptor beta chains follows, all from one sample in a study of cytomegalovirus exposure and HLA in healthy donors. Using immunoSEQ multiplex PCR, the repertoire was profiled, and TCRdb retains in-frame clones only, with some absent. This sample's table reports more than 100,000 clones. Sequenced sample: PBMCs. These receptors originate from a young man in good health and CMV-seronegative. Both conserved end residues are part of each CDR3. Each record gives: J gene, V gene, D gene, CDR3 protein, CDR3 DNA. D genes are given only for firm matches.

TRBJ2-1 | TRBV19 | TRBD2 | CASIGRGDYNEQFF | TGTGCCAGTATCGGGCGGGGGGATTACAATGAGCAGTTCTTC
TRBJ1-1 | TRBV4-1 | - | CASSPGLAVNTEAFF | TGCGCCAGCAGCCCCGGGTTAGCGGTGAACACTGAAGCTTTCTTT
TRBJ2-3 | TRBV7-2 | - | CASSLAGQDTQYF | TGTGCCAGCAGCTTAGCGGGGCAAGATACGCAGTATTTT
TRBJ2-7 | TRBV7-2 | TRBD2 | CASSPEAGVLNEQYF | TGTGCCAGCAGCCCTGAAGCGGGAGTATTAAACGAGCAGTACTTC
TRBJ1-3 | TRBV12-5 | - | CASSRDAGNTIYF | TGTGCTAGTTCGCGGGACGCAGGAAACACCATATATTTT
TRBJ2-4 | TRBV28 | TRBD2 | CASTVAASGSWAKNIQYF | TGTGCCAGCACCGTGGCGGCTAGCGGGAGTTGGGCCAAAAACATTCAGTACTTC
TRBJ2-7 | TRBV7-8 | TRBD1 | CASTILGTGSREQYF | TGTGCCAGCACAATATTAGGGACAGGGAGTCGCGAGCAGTACTTC
TRBJ1-1 | TRBV7-9 | TRBD1 | CASSFSGQGVGFF | TGTGCCAGCAGCTTTTCGGGACAGGGCGTAGGTTTCTTT
TRBJ2-3 | TRBV6-1 | - | CASQGTDTQYF | TGTGCCAGTCAGGGTACAGATACGCAGTATTTT
TRBJ1-4 | TRBV27 | TRBD1 | CASSRSRDSSEKLFF | TGTGCCAGCAGTCGGAGCCGGGACAGTAGTGAAAAACTGTTTTTT
TRBJ2-7 | TRBV5-1 | - | CASSLAGGTYEQYF | TGCGCCAGCAGCTTGGCCGGAGGGACCTACGAGCAGTACTTC
TRBJ2-7 | TRBV11-3 | - | CASSLSGSPDYEQYF | TGTGCCAGCAGCTTATCGGGTAGCCCCGACTACGAGCAGTACTTC
TRBJ2-7 | TRBV14 | TRBD1 | CASSRTGQGAYEQYF | TGTGCCAGCAGCCGAACTGGACAGGGGGCTTACGAGCAGTACTTC